This paragraph covers one TCR beta chain sequence. The data stem from a study of T-cell memory formation after mild COVID-19. TCRdb re-called the 5' RACE reads through MiXCR, storing one row per CDR3 protein. The sample has tens of thousands of distinct CDR3 sequences; around a quarter are singletons. This CDR3 is 15 amino acids long. Germline-derived CDR1 and CDR2 are SEHNR and FQNEAQ (reference sequence). Trimming cost V 3 bases and J 4 bases, with 13 bases left between them. Sequences were obtained from PBMCs or a T cell subset sorted from them (not recorded which). The receptor was derived from a man between 18 and 29 years old who had mild COVID-19 (a few samples of this study predate the infection). Cell type and time point are not known. The V gene is TRBV7-9, the J gene TRBJ2-1; tentatively, D is TRBD1 (6 bases). The CDR3, as DNA: TGTGCCAGCAGCTTTATAGCCAGGGGATACAATGAGCAGTTCTTC. Amino acids: CASSFIARGYNEQFF.